These T cell receptor beta chains were read from a single sample in a study of T cells in Graves' hyperthyroidism and ophthalmopathy. TCRdb re-called the multiplex PCR reads through MiXCR, storing one row per CDR3 protein. The sample includes about 360,000 distinct CDR3 sequences, roughly an eighth seen only once; the top ten take less than 10%. Source material: blood. These receptors came from a woman younger than 35 with Graves' hyperthyroidism. CDR3s include the opening cysteine and the closing phenylalanine or tryptophan. Each record gives: V gene, D gene, clone size, J gene, CDR3 protein, CDR3 DNA. A D gene is named only where the DNA matches it firmly. Size tells how often a clone was seen (once, few, many) or the class of an expanded clone, and some rows leave it out.

TRBV27	TRBD1	many	TRBJ1-1	CASSSDWGPGTVKMNTEAFF	TGTGCCAGCAGTTCGGATTGGGGCCCCGGGACAGTAAAGATGAACACTGAAGCTTTCTTT
TRBV13	.	many	TRBJ2-7	CASSLDWASLLASYEQYF	TGTGCCAGCAGCTTAGATTGGGCGAGTCTCCTTGCGTCCTACGAGCAGTACTTC
TRBV27	TRBD2	many	TRBJ2-5	CASRAAGGGQETQYF	TGTGCCAGCAGAGCGGCGGGAGGTGGCCAAGAGACCCAGTACTTC
TRBV6-2/TRBV6-3	TRBD2	many	TRBJ2-3	CASSYRVAGTHTDTQYF	TGTGCCAGCAGTTACAGGGTAGCGGGGACCCACACAGATACGCAGTATTTT
TRBV11-3	TRBD1	many	TRBJ1-1	CASSEDRSRQAFF	TGTGCCAGCAGCGAGGACAGGTCCAGGCAAGCTTTCTTT
TRBV18	.	many	TRBJ2-7	CASSPQDSSYEQYF	TGTGCCAGCTCACCCCAGGACAGCTCCTACGAGCAGTACTTC
TRBV5-6	.	many	TRBJ2-2	CASSLAFRSGELFF	TGTGCCAGCAGCTTGGCTTTCCGGTCCGGGGAGCTGTTTTTT
TRBV15	.	.	TRBJ2-3	CATSRGAGDTDTQYF	TGTGCCACCAGCAGAGGAGCGGGCGACACAGATACGCAGTATTTT
TRBV20-1	TRBD2	few	TRBJ2-7	CSARDLLAGLYEQYF	TGCAGTGCTAGAGATCTACTAGCGGGGCTGTACGAGCAGTACTTC
TRBV7-6	TRBD1	many	TRBJ1-5	CASSLGQGASQPQHF	TGTGCCAGCAGCTTGGGACAGGGGGCCTCTCAGCCCCAGCATTTT
TRBV27	TRBD1	many	TRBJ2-7	CARWDSNSYEQYF	TGTGCCAGATGGGACAGCAATTCCTACGAGCAGTACTTC
TRBV7-9	.	.	TRBJ1-4	CASSLTGANEKLFF	TGTGCCAGCAGCTTAACCGGGGCTAATGAAAAACTGTTTTTT
TRBV27	.	few	TRBJ2-6	CASSFRLSGANVLTF	TGTGCCAGCAGTTTTAGGTTGTCTGGGGCCAACGTCCTGACTTTC
TRBV7-9	TRBD2	.	TRBJ2-3	CASSQGLAGVGDTQYF	TGTGCCAGCAGCCAGGGACTAGCGGGAGTTGGGGATACGCAGTATTTT
TRBV19	.	many	TRBJ1-5	CATQPRGTYSNQPQHF	TGTGCCACCCAACCCCGGGGTACTTACAGCAATCAGCCCCAGCATTTT
TRBV9	TRBD1	few	TRBJ1-2	CASSARQGAALETHNYGYTF	TGTGCCAGCAGCGCCCGACAGGGGGCTGCCCTCGAAACCCATAACTATGGCTACACCTTC
TRBV9	.	many	TRBJ1-4	CASSVEGGRSEKLFF	TGTGCCAGCAGCGTAGAGGGGGGTAGGAGTGAAAAACTGTTTTTT
TRBV12-3/TRBV12-4	TRBD2	many	TRBJ2-4	CASSSRTSGAISIQYF	TGTGCCAGCAGTTCAAGGACTAGCGGGGCTATAAGCATTCAGTACTTC
TRBV5-5	.	many	TRBJ1-1	CASSGGMGFMNTEAFF	TGTGCCAGCTCCGGGGGTATGGGTTTCATGAACACTGAAGCTTTCTTT
TRBV11-2	TRBD2	few	TRBJ2-5	CASSSPRTSGGYGETQYF	TGTGCCAGCAGCTCCCCGAGGACTAGCGGGGGGTATGGGGAGACCCAGTACTTC
TRBV28	.	many	TRBJ2-7	CASSPRTIPYEQYF	TGTGCCAGCAGCCCCCGGACTATACCCTACGAGCAGTACTTC
TRBV20-1	.	few	TRBJ1-5	CSARGAGPQPQHF	TGCAGTGCTAGGGGCGCAGGCCCTCAGCCCCAGCATTTT
TRBV5-5	.	many	TRBJ1-1	CASSLARQLNAEAFF	TGTGCCAGCAGCTTGGCCAGACAGTTGAACGCTGAAGCTTTCTTT
TRBV27	.	many	TRBJ1-5	CASSSYYSNQPQHF	TGTGCCAGCAGTTCTTACTATAGCAATCAGCCCCAGCATTTT
TRBV12-3/TRBV12-4	TRBD1	.	TRBJ2-3	CASSLTGGTGGTDTQYF	TGTGCCAGCAGCCTTACAGGGGGCACCGGGGGGACAGATACGCAGTATTTT
TRBV5-5	TRBD1	few	TRBJ2-7	CASSRHRGSYEQYF	TGTGCCAGCAGCCGGCACAGGGGCTCCTACGAGCAGTACTTC
TRBV2	.	many	TRBJ1-1	CASSERGAMNTEAFF	TGTGCCAGCAGTGAAAGGGGGGCAATGAACACTGAAGCTTTCTTT
TRBV4-1	.	.	TRBJ1-2	CASSQEGSARGYTF	TGCGCCAGCAGCCAAGAAGGGTCAGCTCGGGGCTACACCTTC
TRBV20-1	.	.	TRBJ1-5	CSARDHQGTYQPQHF	TGCAGTGCTAGAGATCACCAGGGGACTTATCAGCCCCAGCATTTT
TRBV5-1	TRBD2	many	TRBJ2-5	CASSRTSGLEQETQYF	TGCGCCAGCAGCAGGACCTCGGGACTAGAGCAAGAGACCCAGTACTTC
TRBV18	.	many	TRBJ1-4	CASSPPRQYRNEKLFF	TGTGCCAGCTCACCACCTAGACAGTACCGTAATGAAAAACTGTTTTTT
TRBV18	TRBD1	.	TRBJ2-1	CASSPRRGTGGSDEQFF	TGTGCCAGCTCACCACGCCGCGGGACAGGGGGCTCTGATGAGCAGTTCTTC
TRBV28	.	few	TRBJ1-6	CASGSFKKRRYNSPLHF	TGTGCCAGCGGGTCCTTTAAAAAACGGCGCTATAATTCACCCCTCCACTTT
TRBV3-1	.	.	TRBJ2-7	CASSQGRASEQYF	TGTGCCAGCAGCCAAGGGAGAGCGAGCGAGCAGTACTTC
TRBV29-1	.	many	TRBJ2-1	CSVDDFNEQFF	TGCAGCGTTGACGATTTCAATGAGCAGTTCTTC
TRBV20-1	.	many	TRBJ2-2	CSARDAQGRGTGELFF	TGCAGTGCTAGAGATGCGCAGGGGCGAGGCACCGGGGAGCTGTTTTTT
TRBV5-5	.	many	TRBJ1-6	CASSPAGGPGTTYNSPLHF	TGTGCCAGCAGCCCCGCCGGGGGTCCGGGGACGACCTATAATTCACCCCTCCACTTT
TRBV11-2	TRBD2	many	TRBJ2-1	CASLGLAGGVEQFF	TGTGCCAGCCTGGGACTAGCGGGGGGGGTTGAGCAGTTCTTC
TRBV27	.	many	TRBJ2-1	CASSLFRVSSEQFF	TGTGCCAGCAGTTTATTCAGGGTCAGCAGTGAGCAGTTCTTC
TRBV11-3	.	many	TRBJ2-7	CASSSLVGKYYEQYF	TGTGCCAGCAGCTCATTGGTAGGGAAATACTACGAGCAGTACTTC
TRBV30	.	many	TRBJ2-7	CAGGRRSYEQYF	TGTGCCGGCGGACGGCGTAGCTACGAGCAGTACTTC